This passage covers 17 T cell receptor beta chains from one sample sequenced in a study of blood T cell repertoires in COVID-19. Generated by immunoSEQ multiplex PCR, the TCRdb table keeps only in-frame clones and is missing some. The profile covers over 350,000 clones, with around 89% appearing a single time and approximately 4.3% taken by the ten largest. The specimen sequenced was peripheral blood. These receptors were taken from a woman younger than 45 with acute or convalescent COVID-19.

The chain has TRBV7-2 and TRBJ2-1; D not certain. Germline lookup yields CDR1 SGHTA and CDR2 FQGNSA. Trimming took 3 bases from V and 5 from J, leaving 11 bases between them. This CDR3 comprises 14 residues. The CDR3 bases are TGTGCCAGCAGCTTCCTGGCAGGTAACAATGAGCAGTTCTTC. As protein: CASSFLAGNNEQFF. Together with reference TRBV7-2 and TRBJ2-1, the CDR3 gives the full variable domain: GAGVSQSPSNKVTEKGKDVELRCDPISGHTALYWYRQSLGQGLEFLIYFQGNSAPDKSGLPSDRFSAERTGGSVSTLTIQRTQQEDSAVYLCASSFLAGNNEQFFGPGTRLTVL.

The chain employs TRBV4-1 and TRBJ2-1; no clear D gene. Trimming removed 1 base at V and 5 bases at J, with 12 bases between. Germline values: CDR1 MGHRA, CDR2 YSYEKL. The CDR3 consists of 15 residues. As DNA, the CDR3 is TGCGCCAGCAGCCAAGTGGTGGCCGCAAACAATGAGCAGTTCTTC. Translation gives CASSQVVAANNEQFF.

The chain joins TRBV15 to TRBJ1-5, with 9 bases that match TRBD1. Germline CDR1 is LNHNV and CDR2 is YYDKDF (reference sequence). The V gene end was trimmed by 6 bases and the J gene end by 6 bases; junction bases not matched to a gene: 6. The CDR3 has 14 residues. The CDR3 DNA reads as TGTGCCACCAGAGGGACAGGGAAAAGTCAGCCCCAGCATTTT. Translating gives CATRGTGKSQPQHF.

The chain employs TRBV2 and TRBJ2-7; D might be TRBD2 (6 bases). Germline CDR1 reads SNHLY; CDR2 reads FYNNEI. Trimming took 3 bases from V and 4 from J, leaving 7 bases between them. The length of the CDR3 is 12 residues. The CDR3 nucleotides are TGTGCCAGCAGTGACGGACTATACGAGCAGTACTTC. This translates into CASSDGLYEQYF.

The rearrangement uses TRBV5-4 and TRBJ2-1, with a possible D match to TRBD2 (5 bases). The ends were cut back, 1 base at V and 9 bases at J, with 8 bases in the middle. CDR1 and CDR2 (germline): SGHNT, YYREEE (reference sequence). CDR3 length equals 12 residues. For the CDR3, the DNA is TGTGCCAGCAGCTTGATCCGGGGTGAGCAGTTCTTC. Protein sequence: CASSLIRGEQFF.

The V and J genes are TRBV28 and TRBJ1-5; D is ambiguous. The V and J ends lost 6 bases and 0 bases respectively, with 12 bases between them. The CDR3 contains 15 residues. Germline lookup yields CDR1 MDHEN and CDR2 SYDVKM. The chain's CDR3 is CASSRSGLSNQPQHF. CDR3 coding DNA: TGTGCCAGCAGCCGCAGCGGGCTTAGCAATCAGCCCCAGCATTTT.

The chain is built from TRBV7-3 and TRBJ2-5; 7 bases align to TRBD2. CDR3 length: 14 amino acids. In germline, CDR1 is SGHTA, CDR2 FQGTGA. The J segment lost 5 bases and the V segment lost 5 bases, leaving 8 bases of the junction unmatched. The CDR3 DNA reads TGTGCCAGCAGCCGTGGGGGGGTAGCCGAGACCCAGTACTTC. Its protein is CASSRGGVAETQYF.

The V call is TRBV11-2, the J call TRBJ2-5; the D is unclear. Trimming removed 6 bases at V and 0 bases at J, with 11 bases between. This CDR3 spans 14 amino acids. Germline-derived CDR1 and CDR2 are SGHAT and FQNNGV. CDR3 bases: TGTGCCAGCAGTCGAGATATGTACCAAGAGACCCAGTACTTC. This translates into CASSRDMYQETQYF.

V usage is TRBV28 and J usage is TRBJ2-2; 8 nucleotides match TRBD2. The CDR3 totals 19 residues. Germline V lookup: CDR1 MDHEN, CDR2 SYDVKM. After removal of 3 bases from V and 6 bases from J, the junction contained 18 bases not matched to a gene. The CDR3 DNA reads as TGTGCCAGCAGTTTGACCCTCGGCGCGGGGGGCCCCGACGCCGGGGAGCTGTTTTTT. This codes for CASSLTLGAGGPDAGELFF.

The rearrangement joins TRBV19 to TRBJ2-3, with D perhaps matching TRBD1 (5 bases). This CDR3 comprises 16 residues. Germline CDR1 LNHDA, CDR2 SQIVND (reference sequence). The V end lost 5 bases, the J end lost 9 bases, and 24 bases lay between the germline ends. The CDR3 sequence: CASSADSNLLLVTQYF. The CDR3 nucleotides read TGTGCCAGTAGTGCTGACAGCAATCTCCTTCTTGTGACGCAGTATTTT.

The chain employs TRBV11-3 and TRBJ2-1; D call uncertain. The CDR3 length is 14 residues. CDR1 is SGHNT, CDR2 YENEEA, per germline. V was pared by 3 bases and J by 4 bases, with 10 bases between. The CDR3 bases are TGTGCCAGCAGCTTGGCAGGCGAGTACAATGAGCAGTTCTTC. Translation gives CASSLAGEYNEQFF.

The V and J genes are TRBV4-1 and TRBJ2-5; 8 bases fit TRBD2. CDR1 is MGHRA, CDR2 YSYEKL, per germline. The CDR3 extends over 13 amino acids. The junction had 2 bases not matched to a gene; V was cut back by 6 bases and J by 2 bases. As DNA, the CDR3 is TGCGCCAGCAGGGGCGGGGGGCAAGAGACCCAGTACTTC. Protein sequence: CASRGGGQETQYF.

The rearrangement links TRBV6-5 to TRBJ1-4, with D possibly being TRBD1 (5 bases). CDR1 is MNHEY, CDR2 SVGAGI, per germline. CDR3 length: 13 residues. V lost 10 bases, J lost 5 bases, and 14 bases lay in between. The CDR3 reads CATSTQVNEKLFF. The CDR3 region has the DNA TGTGCCACCAGCACACAGGTCAATGAAAAACTGTTTTTT.

This chain joins TRBV28 and TRBJ1-5; no clear D gene. The length of the CDR3 is 16 residues. Trimming removed 5 bases at V and 8 bases at J, with 22 bases between. Germline CDR1 is MDHEN and CDR2 is SYDVKM. The CDR3 DNA reads TGTGCCAGCAGTCCGAGGGAGATTGGGGTCGTCGAGCCCCAGCATTTT. Translation: CASSPREIGVVEPQHF.

As for this clone: Additional DNA sequences in this sample encode the identical CDR3. The CDR3 DNA reads as TGCAGCGTGACGGACAGCATGAACACTGAAGCTTTCTTT. Its protein is CSVTDSMNTEAFF. V and J are TRBV29-1 and TRBJ1-1, with D possibly matching TRBD1 (6 bases). V lost 6 bases to trimming and J lost 0 bases, with 11 bases between them. Germline CDR1 is SQVTM and CDR2 is ANQGSEA. The CDR3 has 13 amino acids.

The chain uses TRBV3-1 (or the pseudogene TRBV3-2) and TRBJ2-1; tentative D call: TRBD1 (6 bases). Germline assignment: CDR1 LGHDT and CDR2 YNNKEL (reference sequence). V was pared by 0 bases and J by 5 bases, with 17 bases between. CDR3 length equals 17 residues. This CDR3 is CASSQDNGGLQNNEQFF. The CDR3 DNA reads TGTGCCAGCAGCCAAGATAATGGGGGCCTTCAAAACAATGAGCAGTTCTTC.

The J gene is TRBJ2-1, the V gene TRBV7-9, with D uncertain. This CDR3 is 12 amino acids long. V lost 3 bases and J 9 bases, leaving 9 bases between the germline ends. CDR1 is SEHNR, CDR2 FQNEAQ, per germline (reference sequence). The CDR3 bases are TGTGCCAGCAGCTTGTACAAGCGTGAGCAGTTCTTC. Its translation is CASSLYKREQFF.